Each of the 10 T cell receptor beta chains below was sequenced from the same sample in a study of T cells in Graves' hyperthyroidism and ophthalmopathy. The TCR beta CDR3 regions underwent amplification using RNA transcripts as the source. The HTBI primer set served for first-round RT-PCR of the TCR CDR3. TCRdb called the multiplex PCR reads again in MiXCR, with one record for every CDR3 protein. The sample records around 620,000 distinct CDR3 sequences, roughly 50% being singletons. The sample was peripheral blood or thyroid tissue (not recorded which). The receptors here all came from an adult woman with Graves' disease, either hyperthyroidism or ophthalmopathy (not recorded which).

There are many counts of this clonotype. This chain links TRBV20-1 with TRBJ2-7, with D perhaps TRBD1 (5 bases). Germline CDR1 is DFQATT and CDR2 is SNEGSKA (reference sequence). This CDR3 is built from 12 residues. Trimming left V 6 bases short and J 3 bases short, with 12 bases between. The CDR3 coding sequence is TGCAGTGCCCGAAGGGGCGGCTACGAGCAGTACTTC. This codes for CSARRGGYEQYF.

In this sample, this clonotype turned up once. The J gene is TRBJ1-3, the V gene TRBV7-8, with TRBD1 matching over 10 bases. The J call may be faulty, since TRBJ1-5 better matches the DNA end. CDR1 and CDR2 (germline): SGHVS, FQNEAQ. This CDR3 region has 16 residues. The CDR3 sequence: CASSLGDRGRGQPQHF. The CDR3 DNA reads TGTGCCAGCAGCTTAGGTGACAGGGGGCGCGGGCAGCCCCAGCATTTT.

This sequence joins TRBV12-3 or TRBV12-4 and TRBJ2-6; no definite D call. This CDR3 spans 13 amino acids. V lost 6 bases and J lost 3, with 6 bases in between. The CDR3 reads CASSRYGANVLTF. The CDR3 DNA reads TGTGCCAGCAGCCGCTATGGGGCCAACGTCCTGACTTTC.

Ten or more counts support this clonotype. In DNA, the CDR3 is TGCGCCAGCAAGCCCGGGGCGAATAATGAAAAACTGTTTTTT. Its translation is CASKPGANNEKLFF. The chain couples TRBV5-1 to TRBJ1-4, with D maybe TRBD1 (5 bases). Looked up from germline, CDR1 is SGHRS and CDR2 is YFSETQ. Trimming removed 6 bases from V and 4 bases from J, with 13 bases in between. The CDR3 loop spans 14 amino acids.

This clonotype was observed a single time. This chain uses TRBV19 with TRBJ2-1, with D hard to call. Germline V gene data show CDR1 as LNHDA and CDR2 as SQIVND (reference sequence). The CDR3 contains 15 residues. The V and J ends lost 3 bases and 4 bases respectively, with 13 bases between them. The CDR3 loop reads CASSMAPRRYNEQFF. The CDR3, as DNA: TGTGCCAGTAGTATGGCACCCCGGCGATACAATGAGCAGTTCTTC.

Concerning this clonotype: This sequence may be a read error, since a much larger clone differs from it by one base. This chain uses TRBV7-2 with TRBJ1-5; D call uncertain. Germline V gene data show CDR1 as SGHTA and CDR2 as FQGNSA. The V and J ends lost 7 bases and 0 bases respectively, with 1 base between them. The CDR3 extends over 11 amino acids. The CDR3 coding sequence is TGTACCAGCACTAGCAATCAGCCCCAGCATTTT. Translation: CTSTSNQPQHF.

The sample holds one count of this clonotype. This sequence joins TRBV5-1 and TRBJ1-2; D is perhaps TRBD1 (5 bases). This CDR3 has 13 amino acids. V was pared by 4 bases and J by 6 bases, with 13 bases between. Germline V gives CDR1 SGHRS, CDR2 YFSETQ. The CDR3 region has the DNA TGCGCCAGCAGCCGGAATCAGGGTCATGGCTACACCTTC. Its protein is CASSRNQGHGYTF.

In this sample, this clonotype turned up many times. The chain has TRBV6-1 and TRBJ1-1; possible D gene TRBD1, 5 bases. V was cut by 8 bases and J by 5 bases, with 12 bases left in between. Germline CDR1 reads MNHNS; CDR2 reads SASEGT. This CDR3 comprises 12 residues. CDR3 DNA: TGTGCCAGCCTGGAGGGGTGGACTGAAGCTTTCTTT. It translates to CASLEGWTEAFF.

The table lists this clonotype with many counts. The CDR3 sequence: CASSLEGSPYEQYF. Here the CDR3 DNA reads TGTGCCAGCAGCTTAGAAGGATCCCCCTACGAGCAGTACTTC. The genes are TRBV7-2 and TRBJ2-7; no clear D gene. Trimming pared 1 base from V and 2 bases from J, leaving 9 bases between. The CDR3 contains 14 residues. Germline CDR1 reads SGHTA; CDR2 reads FQGNSA.

This clonotype has at least ten counts. This chain connects TRBV7-2 to TRBJ2-5; 9 bases are shared with TRBD1. Germline V lookup: CDR1 SGHTA, CDR2 FQGNSA. The J segment lost 2 bases and the V segment lost 6 bases, leaving 4 bases of the junction unmatched. CDR3 length: 14 residues. CDR3 in amino acids: CASSLDRGQETQYF. CDR3 in DNA: TGTGCCAGCAGTTTGGACAGGGGACAAGAGACCCAGTACTTC.